Described below is a single T cell receptor beta chain sequence and its context. Assay used: immunoSEQ multiplex PCR; TCRdb lists only in-frame clones, some missing. The sample yields about 330,000 clones, 85% to 90% seen once. These data are taken from a study of Ad26.COV2.S vaccination and SARS-CoV-2 variants. Treatment noted: some 20 received Ad26.COV2.S at low or high dose, single or two shots; about 5 received placebo; per-sample allocation not given. All samples were drawn on day 63, counting from the first vaccine or placebo injection. Material: peripheral blood, obtained in a trial of Ad26.COV2.S vaccine versus placebo. The origin of this receptor is a person aged 18-65 years who received the Ad26.COV2.S COVID-19 vaccine or a placebo.

The CDR3 DNA follows: TGTGCCAGTTCACCGGGACAGGGGGCCTCGAACACTGAAGCTTTCTTT. Its protein product is CASSPGQGASNTEAFF. This rearrangement joins TRBV7-6 to TRBJ1-1; 12 bases agree with TRBD1. V shed 9 bases and J 1 base; nucleotides not matched to a gene: 9. The germline V gene encodes CDR1 SGHVS and CDR2 FNYEAQ. The CDR3 spans 16 residues.